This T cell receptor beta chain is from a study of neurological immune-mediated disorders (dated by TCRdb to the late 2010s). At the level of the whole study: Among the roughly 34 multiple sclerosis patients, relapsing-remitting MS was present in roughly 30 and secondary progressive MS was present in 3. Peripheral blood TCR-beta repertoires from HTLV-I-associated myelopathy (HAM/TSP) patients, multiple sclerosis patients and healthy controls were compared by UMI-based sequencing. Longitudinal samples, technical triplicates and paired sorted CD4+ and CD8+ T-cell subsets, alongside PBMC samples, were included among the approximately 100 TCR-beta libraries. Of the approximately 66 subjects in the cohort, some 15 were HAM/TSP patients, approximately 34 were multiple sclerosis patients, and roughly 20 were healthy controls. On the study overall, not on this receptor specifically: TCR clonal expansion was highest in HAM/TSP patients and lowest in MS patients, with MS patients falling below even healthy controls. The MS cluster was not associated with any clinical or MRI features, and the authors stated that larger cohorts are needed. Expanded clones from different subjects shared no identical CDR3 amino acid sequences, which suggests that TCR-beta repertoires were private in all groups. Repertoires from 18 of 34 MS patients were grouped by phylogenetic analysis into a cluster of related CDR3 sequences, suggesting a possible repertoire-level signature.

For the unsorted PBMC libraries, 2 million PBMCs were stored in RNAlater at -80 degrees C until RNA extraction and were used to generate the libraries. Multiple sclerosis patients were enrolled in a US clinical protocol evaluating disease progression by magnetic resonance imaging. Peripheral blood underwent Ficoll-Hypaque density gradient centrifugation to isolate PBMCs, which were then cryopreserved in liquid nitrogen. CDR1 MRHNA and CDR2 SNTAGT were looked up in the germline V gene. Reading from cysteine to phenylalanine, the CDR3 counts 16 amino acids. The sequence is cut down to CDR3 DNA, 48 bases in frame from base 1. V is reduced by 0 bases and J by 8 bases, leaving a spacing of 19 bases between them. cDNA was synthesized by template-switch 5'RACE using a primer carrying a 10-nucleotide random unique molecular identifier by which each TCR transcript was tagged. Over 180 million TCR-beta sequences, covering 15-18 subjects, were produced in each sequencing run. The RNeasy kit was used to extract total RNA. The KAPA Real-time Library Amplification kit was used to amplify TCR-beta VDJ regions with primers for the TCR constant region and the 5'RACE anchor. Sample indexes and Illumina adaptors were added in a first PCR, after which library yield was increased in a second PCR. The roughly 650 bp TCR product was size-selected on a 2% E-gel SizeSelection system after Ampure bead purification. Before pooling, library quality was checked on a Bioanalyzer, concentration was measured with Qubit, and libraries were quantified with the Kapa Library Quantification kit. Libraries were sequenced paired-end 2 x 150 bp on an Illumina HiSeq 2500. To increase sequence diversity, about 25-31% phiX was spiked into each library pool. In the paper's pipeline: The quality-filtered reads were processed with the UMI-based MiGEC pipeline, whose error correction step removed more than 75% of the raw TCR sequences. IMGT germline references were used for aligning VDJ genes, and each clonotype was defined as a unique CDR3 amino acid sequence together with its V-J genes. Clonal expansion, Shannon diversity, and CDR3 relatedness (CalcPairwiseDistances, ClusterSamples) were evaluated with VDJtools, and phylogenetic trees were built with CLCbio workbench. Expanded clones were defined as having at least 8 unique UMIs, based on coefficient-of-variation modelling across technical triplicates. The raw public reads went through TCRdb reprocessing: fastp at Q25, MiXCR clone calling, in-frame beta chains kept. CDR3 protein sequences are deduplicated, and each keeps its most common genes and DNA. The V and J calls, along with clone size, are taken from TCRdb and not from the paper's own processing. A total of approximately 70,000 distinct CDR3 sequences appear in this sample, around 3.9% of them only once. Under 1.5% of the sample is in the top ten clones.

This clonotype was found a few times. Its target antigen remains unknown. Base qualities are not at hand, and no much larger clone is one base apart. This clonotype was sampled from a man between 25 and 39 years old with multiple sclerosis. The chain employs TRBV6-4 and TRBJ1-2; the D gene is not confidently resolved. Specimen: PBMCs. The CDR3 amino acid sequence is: CASSDSWATGMRGYTF. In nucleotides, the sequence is TGTGCCAGCAGTGACTCGTGGGCAACCGGAATGCGGGGCTACACCTTC.